This T cell receptor (beta chain) appears in the sequencing data of a study of cytomegalovirus exposure and HLA in healthy donors. This CDR3 has 14 amino acids. With V trimmed by 3 bases and J by 2 bases, 2 bases remained unmatched. Germline CDR1 MNHEY, CDR2 SMNVEV (reference sequence). PCR involved 60 Vbeta and 13 Jbeta primers. Sequencing used immunoSEQ multiplex PCR; TCRdb keeps in-frame clones, though not all of them. The data hold roughly 150,000 clones, with approximately 68% observed a single time. The sample comprised PBMCs. This chain connects TRBV27 to TRBJ1-2, with 8 bases fitting TRBD1. This TCR came from a man between 35 and 55 years old in good health and CMV-seronegative. CDR3 amino acids: CASSLGQANYGYTF. CDR3 DNA: TGTGCCAGCAGTTTGGGACAGGCGAACTATGGCTACACCTTC.